One and the same sample provided the 17 T cell receptor beta chains below, sequenced in a study of T cell changes during pregnancy in multiple sclerosis. The method was immunoSEQ multiplex PCR; TCRdb's version includes in-frame clones alone and lacks a portion of them. The sample has 45,000 to 65,000 clones, 94% seen once; the top ten hold approximately 3.5%. The source was CD8+ T cells from peripheral blood mononuclear cells, collected in the third trimester of pregnancy. The receptors here all came from a female donor with multiple sclerosis, enrolled in a pregnancy study.

V gene TRBV29-1 combines with J gene TRBJ1-1; 10 bases are shared with TRBD1. V lost 5 bases, J lost 1 base, and 1 base stayed unmatched. The CDR3 is 13 amino acids. Germline CDR1 SQVTM, CDR2 ANQGSEA. CDR3 nucleotide sequence: TGCAGCGTTTGGACAGGGGGGAACACTGAAGCTTTCTTT. Encoded protein: CSVWTGGNTEAFF. The entire variable domain, with the rest obtained from reference TRBV29-1 and TRBJ1-1, is as follows: SAVISQKPSRDICQRGTSLTIQCQVDSQVTMMFWYRQQPGQSLTLIATANQGSEATYESGFVIDKFPISRPNLTFSTLTVSNMSPEDSSIYLCSVWTGGNTEAFFGQGTRLTVV.

The V and J genes are TRBV7-3 and TRBJ2-2; TRBD2 matches at 16 bases. Germline V gene lookup returns CDR1 SGHTA and CDR2 FQGTGA. CDR3 size: 16 residues. V gave up 6 bases and J gave up 6 bases; unmatched junction bases: 4. DNA for the CDR3: TGTGCCAGCAGTACCGGGACTAGCGGGAGGGCCGGGGAGCTGTTTTTT. Translation: CASSTGTSGRAGELFF.

The CDR3 sequence is CASSDSSSPKDEQFF. The CDR3 DNA reads TGTGCCAGCAGTGACTCGTCTAGCCCGAAAGATGAGCAGTTCTTC. The V call is TRBV6-4, the J call TRBJ2-1, with D possibly being TRBD2 (5 bases). V lost 0 bases, J lost 8 bases, and 14 bases lay in between. Per germline, CDR1 MRHNA and CDR2 SNTAGT. The CDR3 has 15 residues.

The rearrangement joins TRBV7-9 to TRBJ1-1, with 9 bases that match TRBD1. The CDR3 contains 16 residues. Germline CDR1 is SEHNR and CDR2 is FQNEAQ (reference sequence). With 2 bases clipped from V and 7 bases from J, the junction kept 11 bases outside the gene matches. The CDR3 nucleotides are TGTGCCAGCAGCTTAAGCGCACAGGGGGCGGATGATGAAGCTTTCTTT. This gives the protein CASSLSAQGADDEAFF.

V is TRBV4-3 and J is TRBJ1-2; maybe TRBD1 (6 bases). The CDR3 is 16 amino acids. The V and J ends lost 0 bases and 8 bases respectively, with 19 bases between them. Looked up from germline, CDR1 is LGHNA and CDR2 is YSLEER. The chain's CDR3 is CASSQDLSQGHRGYTF. In DNA form, the CDR3 reads TGCGCCAGCAGCCAAGATCTGTCCCAGGGACATCGGGGCTACACCTTC.

The V and J genes are TRBV27 and TRBJ1-3; perhaps TRBD1 as D (6 bases). In germline, CDR1 is MNHEY, CDR2 SMNVEV (reference sequence). V shed 2 bases and J shed 2 bases, with 10 bases lying between them. This CDR3 is built from 15 residues. CDR3 nucleotides: TGTGCCAGCAGTTTAGGGCCAGGGGCTGGAAACACCATATATTTT. It specifies CASSLGPGAGNTIYF.

The genes are TRBV5-4 and TRBJ1-4; TRBD1 agrees at 8 bases. Germline V gene data show CDR1 as SGHNT and CDR2 as YYREEE (reference sequence). CDR3 length: 14 amino acids. V was pared by 5 bases and J by 5 bases, with 5 bases of the junction left unmatched. The CDR3 region is CASSSTGENEKLFF. The DNA for the CDR3 is TGTGCCAGCAGTTCGACAGGGGAAAATGAAAAACTGTTTTTT.

The chain joins TRBV5-6 to TRBJ2-5; maybe TRBD2 (6 bases). Germline CDR1 is SGHDT and CDR2 is YYEEEE. V was shortened by 5 bases and J by 2 bases, with 13 bases between the two germline ends. CDR3 size: 14 residues. CDR3 DNA sequence: TGTGCCAGCAGTGGGGGGTCGCAGCAAGAGACCCAGTACTTC. This encodes CASSGGSQQETQYF.

The genes are TRBV9 and TRBJ2-5, with D uncertain. CDR1 is SGDLS and CDR2 is YYNGEE in the germline V gene. V lost 0 bases, J lost 5 bases, and 11 bases lay in between. CDR3 length: 14 amino acids. The CDR3 nucleotides are TGTGCCAGCAGCGTAGGAGAACTATCGGAGACCCAGTACTTC. Residues: CASSVGELSETQYF.

The chain combines TRBV19 with TRBJ2-7; 10 nucleotides align to TRBD1. Germline assignment: CDR1 LNHDA and CDR2 SQIVND (reference sequence). The CDR3 totals 14 residues. V trimming: 6 bases; J trimming: 3 bases; junction bases outside the gene matches: 5. This chain's CDR3 is CASSWTGGGYEQYF. In DNA, the CDR3 is TGTGCCAGTAGCTGGACAGGGGGGGGCTACGAGCAGTACTTC.

This chain joins TRBV5-1 and TRBJ2-1, with D perhaps matching TRBD2 (5 bases). V lost 0 bases to trimming and J lost 4 bases, with 11 bases between them. Per germline, CDR1 SGHRS and CDR2 YFSETQ. The CDR3 contains 15 residues. CDR3 coding DNA: TGCGCCAGCAGCTTGGCAGAGGGCTGGTACAATGAGCAGTTCTTC. This encodes CASSLAEGWYNEQFF.

The chain is built from TRBV6-5 and TRBJ2-1; unclear D gene. CDR1 is MNHEY and CDR2 is SVGAGI in the germline V gene. V lost 1 base to trimming and J lost 5 bases, with 9 bases between them. This CDR3 is built from 14 residues. The CDR3 reads CASSYWSENNEQFF. CDR3 in DNA: TGTGCCAGCAGTTACTGGTCTGAGAACAATGAGCAGTTCTTC.

The V call is TRBV30, the J call TRBJ1-1; 9 bases are shared with TRBD1. The CDR3 has 14 amino acids. Germline loops: CDR1 GTSNPN, CDR2 SVGIG (reference sequence). V was pared by 1 base and J by 7 bases, with 7 bases of the junction left unmatched. CDR3 in amino acids: CAWSGDRAVIEAFF. The DNA for the CDR3 is TGTGCCTGGAGTGGGGACAGGGCGGTCATTGAAGCTTTCTTT. The full variable domain, rest sourced from reference TRBV30 and TRBJ1-1, is SQTIHQWPATLVQPVGSPLSLECTVEGTSNPNLYWYRQAAGRGLQLLFYSVGIGQISSEVPQNLSASRPQDRQFILSSKKLLLSDSGFYLCAWSGDRAVIEAFFGQGTRLTVV.

This clone occurred a few times. The chain employs TRBV7-2 and TRBJ2-7; the D gene is possibly TRBD2 (6 bases). Germline V gene lookup returns CDR1 SGHTA and CDR2 FQGNSA. Trimming took 1 base from V and 6 from J, leaving 16 bases between them. The CDR3 consists of 15 residues. The CDR3 DNA is TGTGCCAGCAGCTTAGACGGACGGGGGTGGGCCGAGCAGTACTTC. Translated: CASSLDGRGWAEQYF.

The chain uses TRBV6-1 and TRBJ1-2; D may be TRBD1 (6 bases). This CDR3 is 17 amino acids long. The V gene lost 2 bases and the J gene lost 3 bases, with 19 bases spanning the gap. Germline V gene sequence: CDR1 MNHNS, CDR2 SASEGT. The CDR3 DNA is TGTGCCAGCAGTGAACCGCCGGACAGCGACAATTACTATGGCTACACCTTC. Translation gives CASSEPPDSDNYYGYTF.

The V call is TRBV6-4, the J call TRBJ2-3, with TRBD2 matching over 7 bases. The V segment lost 2 bases and the J segment 0 bases; nucleotides outside the gene matches: 2. CDR1 and CDR2 (germline): MRHNA, SNTAGT. The CDR3 extends over 15 amino acids. CDR3 DNA: TGTGCCAGCAGTGACGGGAGGGCTAGCACAGATACGCAGTATTTT. It specifies CASSDGRASTDTQYF.

V usage is TRBV13 and J usage is TRBJ2-1; D is unclear. Germline V gene data show CDR1 as PRHDT and CDR2 as FYEKMQ (reference sequence). The CDR3 extends over 16 amino acids. V was shortened by 4 bases and J by 1 base, with 14 bases between the two germline ends. Here the CDR3 reads CASSSLTAPSYNEQFF. The CDR3 DNA sequence: TGTGCCAGCAGCTCCCTAACCGCGCCTTCCTACAATGAGCAGTTCTTC.